One and the same sample provided the 14 T cell receptor beta chains below, sequenced in a study of CD8+ T cells in alopecia areata. Treatment meaning: oral pan-JAK inhibitor, 5-10 mg twice daily. The authors extracted RNA and reverse transcribed it into cDNA as the sequencing template. Sequencing was performed with immunoSEQ multiplex PCR; in TCRdb, only in-frame clones are kept and a portion is missing. Of 150,000 to 200,000 clones in the sample, about three fifths are singletons; the top ten hold roughly 12%. Sequencing used CD8+ T cells sorted from blood, obtained at week 24, from a patient treated with tofacitinib. Receptors originate from a human donor with alopecia areata.

This clone has more than one count but fewer than ten. The rearrangement uses TRBV5-5 and TRBJ2-5; 7 positions match TRBD1. The trim removed 0 bases at V and 5 bases at J, leaving 10 bases unmatched. CDR1 SGHKS and CDR2 YYEKEE come from the germline V gene (reference sequence). The CDR3 runs to 16 residues. The CDR3 is CASSLEVAGGRETQYF. In DNA form, the CDR3 reads TGTGCCAGCAGCTTGGAAGTAGCAGGGGGTCGGGAGACCCAGTACTTC.

The genes are TRBV30 and TRBJ1-2, with D perhaps TRBD1 (6 bases). This CDR3 is built from 11 residues. CDR1 and CDR2 from the germline V gene are GTSNPN and SVGIG (reference sequence). The chain's CDR3 is CAWDTDYGYTF. The CDR3 nucleotides read TGTGCATGGGACACCGACTATGGCTACACCTTC.

This clone occurred a few times. The V call is TRBV29-1, the J call TRBJ2-7; a possible D gene is TRBD1 (5 bases). Germline CDR1 reads SQVTM; CDR2 reads ANQGSEA. V lost 1 base and J lost 3, with 7 bases in between. The CDR3 totals 12 residues. CDR3 in DNA: TGCAGCGTTGAAGTTCAGGGCTACGAGCAGTACTTC. It is translated as CSVEVQGYEQYF.

The DNA of the CDR3 is TGCGCCAGCAGCCATGAGGGTAACACCGGGGAGCTGTTTTTT. This translates into CASSHEGNTGELFF. The chain is built from TRBV4-1 and TRBJ2-2, with D possibly matching TRBD2 (5 bases). CDR1 MGHRA and CDR2 YSYEKL come from the germline V gene. V lost 3 bases to trimming and J lost 2 bases, with 7 bases between them. CDR3 size: 14 residues.

The rearrangement joins TRBV29-1 to TRBJ1-2; D is perhaps TRBD1 (5 bases). The germline V gene has CDR1 SQVTM and CDR2 ANQGSEA. CDR3 size: 11 residues. V was pared by 8 bases and J by 6 bases, with 13 bases between. The CDR3 DNA reads as TGCAGCACGGAGACAGACAATGGCTACACCTTC. Translating it yields CSTETDNGYTF.

The V and J genes are TRBV30 and TRBJ1-1; D ambiguous. The CDR3 is made up of 14 amino acids. CDR1 is GTSNPN, CDR2 SVGIG, per germline (reference sequence). V lost 4 bases, J lost 3 bases, and 15 bases lay in between. The CDR3 nucleotides are TGTGCCTGGACCGTCGATGTCGGACACACTGAAGCTTTCTTT. Amino acids: CAWTVDVGHTEAFF.

This clone was counted a few times. V and J are TRBV12-5 and TRBJ2-3, with 7 bases matching TRBD1. The CDR3 runs 18 residues. Germline-derived CDR1 and CDR2 are LGHNT and FRNRAP. Trimming at V came to 3 bases and at J to 0 bases, leaving 12 bases not matched to a gene. The CDR3 spells CASGFETGLASSTDTQYF. The CDR3 DNA is TGTGCTAGTGGTTTCGAGACAGGGCTGGCCTCTAGCACAGATACGCAGTATTTT.

The V and J genes are TRBV5-8 and TRBJ2-1, with D perhaps matching TRBD2 (7 bases). This CDR3 is 15 amino acids long. V gave up 4 bases and J gave up 10 bases, with 21 bases separating them. CDR1 SGHTS and CDR2 YDEGEE come from the germline V gene. CDR3 coding DNA: TGTGCCAGCAGCCCTCGAGGGGGGGGCAAGTGGGAGCAGTTCTTC. It encodes CASSPRGGGKWEQFF.

The chain is built from TRBV19 and TRBJ1-2; D is uncertain. This CDR3 region has 16 residues. Germline lookup yields CDR1 LNHDA and CDR2 SQIVND (reference sequence). The V end was cut by 3 bases, the J end by 6 bases, with 20 bases between. The CDR3 coding sequence is TGTGCCAGTAGTATGGTACGATATGAGCGTTTTCATGGCTACACCTTC. Its protein product is CASSMVRYERFHGYTF.

The chain combines TRBV2 with TRBJ2-5, with 8 bases lining up with TRBD2. Trimming at V came to 6 bases and at J to 5 bases, leaving 2 bases not matched to a gene. This CDR3 is built from 12 residues. Germline loops: CDR1 SNHLY, CDR2 FYNNEI. DNA of the CDR3: TGTGCCAGCAGGATAGCGGGGGAGACCCAGTACTTC. Residues: CASRIAGETQYF. The complete variable domain, with remaining parts taken from reference TRBV2 and TRBJ2-5, reads EPEVTQTPSHQVTQMGQEVILRCVPISNHLYFYWYRQILGQKVEFLVSFYNNEISEKSEIFDDQFSVERPDGSNFTLKIRSTKLEDSAMYFCASRIAGETQYFGPGTRLLVL.

The V and J genes are TRBV11-2 and TRBJ2-7, with D perhaps being TRBD1 or TRBD2 (7 bases each). The V gene lost 5 bases and the J gene lost 5 bases, with 16 bases spanning the gap. CDR1 and CDR2 (germline): SGHAT, FQNNGV. This CDR3 has 14 residues. The CDR3 DNA reads TGTGCCAGCAGCGGATCGGCAGGGGGGGACGAGCAGTACTTC. Translation: CASSGSAGGDEQYF.

The V call is TRBV2, the J call TRBJ1-2; D may be TRBD1 (6 bases). V shed 4 bases and J shed 5 bases, with 17 bases lying between them. Germline assignment: CDR1 SNHLY and CDR2 FYNNEI. The CDR3 spans 15 residues. The CDR3 sequence is CASSGFQGSEYGYTF. The CDR3 DNA reads as TGTGCCAGCAGTGGATTCCAGGGGTCTGAGTATGGCTACACCTTC.

The chain combines TRBV5-1 with TRBJ1-2, with D uncertain. The CDR3 has 15 residues. Germline CDR1 reads SGHRS; CDR2 reads YFSETQ. V lost 0 bases to trimming and J lost 2 bases, with 11 bases between them. In DNA form, the CDR3 reads TGCGCCAGCAGCTTGGGTGTGGTCCGGAACTATGGCTACACCTTC. Its protein product is CASSLGVVRNYGYTF. Based on the CDR3 plus reference TRBV5-1 and TRBJ1-2, the full variable domain is KAGVTQTPRYLIKTRGQQVTLSCSPISGHRSVSWYQQTPGQGLQFLFEYFSETQRNKGNFPGRFSGRQFSNSRSEMNVSTLELGDSALYLCASSLGVVRNYGYTFGSGTRLTVV.

This sequence joins TRBV2 and TRBJ2-2, with a possible D match to TRBD1 (5 bases). Between the trimmed V and J ends, which lost 3 bases and 5 bases, there was a span of 22 bases. Germline CDR1 SNHLY, CDR2 FYNNEI. CDR3 length: 18 residues. The CDR3 nucleotides read TGTGCCAGCAGTGAGGCCAACGCAGGATCAGGGCGGACCGGGGAGCTGTTTTTT. It specifies CASSEANAGSGRTGELFF. Filled out from reference TRBV2 and TRBJ2-2, the complete variable domain reads EPEVTQTPSHQVTQMGQEVILRCVPISNHLYFYWYRQILGQKVEFLVSFYNNEISEKSEIFDDQFSVERPDGSNFTLKIRSTKLEDSAMYFCASSEANAGSGRTGELFFGEGSRLTVL.